This passage covers 19 T cell receptor beta chains from one sample sequenced in a study of T cell responses to AZD1222 COVID-19 vaccine (dated by TCRdb to about 2021). The time point tag for this specimen amounts to: about 28 days (+/-7) after the second vaccine dose. The sample's treatment or condition label, decoded: meningococcal conjugate vaccine given as trial control. Library preparation used the immunoSEQ multiplex PCR assay. Imported from immuneACCESS, the table was reduced by TCRdb to in-frame sequences with V and J called. These copies leave out some clones; in studies compared against another copy, an unresolved V gene accounts for under half, and the cause of the remainder is not known. This sample lists about 140,000 clones; 65% to 90% were detected once. 6.5% to 8.5% of the sample is held by the ten biggest clonotypes. The sequences come from peripheral blood, collected 28 days after the second dose of the MenACWY control vaccine. The receptors originated from an adult who received the MenACWY meningococcal vaccine as a control.

V is TRBV2 and J is TRBJ2-1; TRBD1 might be the D (6 bases). Germline V gene sequence: CDR1 SNHLY, CDR2 FYNNEI. CDR3 length equals 14 residues. The V end was cut by 2 bases, the J end by 5 bases, with 10 bases between. The CDR3, as DNA: TGTGCCAGCAGTGAATGGGGGCCCAACAATGAGCAGTTCTTC. Amino acid sequence: CASSEWGPNNEQFF.

The chain joins TRBV7-8 to TRBJ2-1; a possible D gene is TRBD1 (6 bases). V lost 6 bases and J lost 5, with 14 bases in between. This CDR3 has 14 residues. CDR1 is SGHVS, CDR2 FQNEAQ, per germline. The CDR3 region is CASSRTVYNNEQFF. CDR3 in DNA: TGTGCCAGCAGTCGGACAGTGTATAACAATGAGCAGTTCTTC.

The CDR3 region has the DNA TGTGCCAGCAGCTTGGGTCAGGGCCCGGGTGGCTACACCTTC. It encodes CASSLGQGPGGYTF. The chain couples TRBV5-8 to TRBJ1-2; TRBD1 might be the D (5 bases). Germline values: CDR1 SGHTS, CDR2 YDEGEE. Trimming left V 0 bases short and J 7 bases short, with 13 bases between. The CDR3 contains 14 residues.

J is TRBJ2-2 and V is TRBV10-3; 12 nucleotides line up with TRBD2. The CDR3 contains 18 residues. Germline V lookup: CDR1 ENHRY, CDR2 SYGVKD. J gave up 5 bases and V 0 bases, and 7 bases lay outside the gene matches. The CDR3 protein is CAISESPTSGGPTGELFF. The CDR3 bases are TGTGCCATCAGTGAGTCACCGACTAGCGGGGGTCCAACCGGGGAGCTGTTTTTT.

The chain joins TRBV10-2 to TRBJ1-6, with D maybe TRBD1 (6 bases). With 0 bases removed from V and 10 bases from J, the gap between germline ends came to 10 bases. Germline CDR1 reads WSHSY; CDR2 reads SAAADI. This CDR3 is 14 amino acids long. CDR3 sequence: CASSESGGASPLHF. The CDR3 nucleotides read TGCGCCAGCAGTGAGTCAGGGGGGGCCTCACCCCTCCACTTT.

This chain uses TRBV28 with TRBJ1-4; D is possibly TRBD1 (6 bases). CDR1 is MDHEN and CDR2 is SYDVKM in the germline V gene. The V end lost 3 bases, the J end lost 10 bases, and 21 bases lay between the germline ends. The CDR3 runs 16 residues. Here the CDR3 reads CASSFLPGGARVKLFF. In DNA, the CDR3 is TGTGCCAGCAGTTTCCTCCCCGGGGGGGCTAGGGTAAAACTGTTTTTT.

V and J are TRBV19 and TRBJ2-1, with D perhaps matching TRBD1 (6 bases). Germline values: CDR1 LNHDA, CDR2 SQIVND (reference sequence). Trimming stripped 3 bases from V and 0 bases from J, with 12 bases between. The CDR3 has 16 residues. CDR3 loop: CASSMSGTLSYNEQFF. The CDR3 bases are TGTGCCAGTAGTATGTCCGGGACACTCTCCTACAATGAGCAGTTCTTC. Full variable domain (remainder filled in from reference TRBV19 and TRBJ2-1): DGGITQSPKYLFRKEGQNVTLSCEQNLNHDAMYWYRQDPGQGLRLIYYSQIVNDFQKGDIAEGYSVSREKKESFPLTVTSAQKNPTAFYLCASSMSGTLSYNEQFFGPGTRLTVL.

The chain recombines TRBV5-4 with TRBJ2-2; 7 bases are shared with TRBD1. V was clipped by 3 bases and J by 2 bases; unmatched bases: 4. Per germline, CDR1 SGHNT and CDR2 YYREEE (reference sequence). CDR3 size: 15 residues. In DNA, the CDR3 is TGTGCCAGCAGCTGGGGACAGATCAACACCGGGGAGCTGTTTTTT. The encoded protein is CASSWGQINTGELFF.

The J gene is TRBJ2-7, the V gene TRBV30, with D possibly TRBD1 on 6 matching bases. Germline CDR1 reads GTSNPN; CDR2 reads SVGIG (reference sequence). This CDR3 comprises 15 residues. V lost 2 bases and J 2 bases, leaving 16 bases between the germline ends. The CDR3 bases are TGTGCCTGGAGTCTGCCCGGGACACGTACCTACGAGCAGTACTTC. This gives the protein CAWSLPGTRTYEQYF.

The chain uses TRBV14 and TRBJ1-3; perhaps TRBD1 as D (5 bases). Trimming removed 2 bases at V and 2 bases at J, with 10 bases between. The germline gives CDR1 SGHDN, CDR2 FVKESK. The CDR3 consists of 15 residues. The CDR3 protein is CASSQSLGAGNTIYF. The CDR3 DNA follows: TGTGCCAGCAGCCAAAGTTTAGGGGCTGGAAACACCATATATTTT.

The V and J genes are TRBV6-2 or TRBV6-3 and TRBJ2-3, with 14 bases matching TRBD2. Germline-derived CDR1 and CDR2 are MNHEY and SVGEGT. This CDR3 spans 19 amino acids. V lost 0 bases, J lost 0 bases, and 5 bases stayed unmatched. CDR3 in DNA: TGTGCCAGCAGTTACTCGAGCGGGACTAGCGGGAGTAGCACAGATACGCAGTATTTT. Translating it yields CASSYSSGTSGSSTDTQYF.

The CDR3 coding sequence is TGCGCCAGCAGCGGACAGGGGGCCTTTCTTAGTGAAAAACTGTTTTTT. It yields the protein CASSGQGAFLSEKLFF. The J gene is TRBJ1-4, the V gene TRBV5-1, with 11 nucleotides matching TRBD1. Trimming at V came to 4 bases and at J to 7 bases, leaving 9 bases not matched to a gene. Per germline, CDR1 SGHRS and CDR2 YFSETQ. The CDR3 consists of 16 residues. Full variable domain (missing parts from reference TRBV5-1 and TRBJ1-4): KAGVTQTPRYLIKTRGQQVTLSCSPISGHRSVSWYQQTPGQGLQFLFEYFSETQRNKGNFPGRFSGRQFSNSRSEMNVSTLELGDSALYLCASSGQGAFLSEKLFFGSGTQLSVL.

The chain combines TRBV5-4 with TRBJ2-1, with 7 bases lining up with TRBD2. The CDR3 sequence is 16 residues long. Trimming removed 4 bases from V and 7 bases from J; junction bases left unmatched: 14. Germline loops: CDR1 SGHNT, CDR2 YYREEE (reference sequence). This CDR3 is CASSPASGARANEQFF. The DNA for the CDR3 is TGTGCCAGCAGCCCGGCTAGCGGAGCCCGCGCAAATGAGCAGTTCTTC.

The CDR3 DNA is TGTGCCAGCAGTGATGGAACAGGGGGCGGCCTCACAGATACGCAGTATTTT. This gives the protein CASSDGTGGGLTDTQYF. The chain uses TRBV2 and TRBJ2-3; 9 bases line up with TRBD1. V shed 3 bases, J shed 2 bases, and the junction held 9 bases outside the gene matches. This CDR3 contains 17 residues. The germline CDR1 and CDR2 sequences are SNHLY and FYNNEI. Full variable domain (missing parts from reference TRBV2 and TRBJ2-3): EPEVTQTPSHQVTQMGQEVILRCVPISNHLYFYWYRQILGQKVEFLVSFYNNEISEKSEIFDDQFSVERPDGSNFTLKIRSTKLEDSAMYFCASSDGTGGGLTDTQYFGPGTRLTVL.

DNA of the CDR3: TGCGCCAGCAGCCAAGAAAGCGGTAGGTCCTACAATGAGCAGTTCTTC. Translating it yields CASSQESGRSYNEQFF. This chain uses TRBV4-1 with TRBJ2-1, with D perhaps TRBD2 (5 bases). Trimming removed 0 bases from V and 1 base from J, with 10 bases in between. The CDR3 is made up of 16 amino acids. Germline V gene sequence: CDR1 MGHRA, CDR2 YSYEKL.

The rearrangement joins TRBV21-1 to TRBJ1-2. TRBV21-1 has pseudogene status. CDR3 length: 14 amino acids. The CDR3 nucleotides are TGTGCCAGCACCATAAAAGAGGAGGACTATGGCTACACCTTC. Its translation is CASTIKEEDYGYTF.

The CDR3 nucleotides read TGCGCCAGCTCAGGACAGGGGAACACCGGGGAGCTGTTTTTT. This gives the protein CASSGQGNTGELFF. This chain uses TRBV5-1 with TRBJ2-2; 8 bases align to TRBD1. The junction had 3 bases not matched to a gene; V was cut back by 7 bases and J by 1 base. Germline values: CDR1 SGHRS, CDR2 YFSETQ. This CDR3 region has 14 residues.

The chain links TRBV7-8 to TRBJ2-1, with D perhaps TRBD1 (5 bases). The CDR3 runs 13 residues. Between the trimmed V and J ends, which lost 5 bases and 4 bases, there was a span of 9 bases. CDR1 SGHVS and CDR2 FQNEAQ come from the germline V gene. The CDR3 DNA is TGTGCCAGCAGCCGAACAGGTTACAATGAGCAGTTCTTC. It specifies CASSRTGYNEQFF.

This CDR3 is CASIPRGQGANVLTF. In DNA form, the CDR3 reads TGTGCCAGTATCCCAAGGGGGCAAGGGGCCAACGTCCTGACTTTC. V is TRBV19 and J is TRBJ2-6, with 7 bases aligning to TRBD1. Germline V gene data show CDR1 as LNHDA and CDR2 as SQIVND (reference sequence). The CDR3 is 15 residues long. J was trimmed by 4 bases and V by 7 bases; bases with no gene match: 7.